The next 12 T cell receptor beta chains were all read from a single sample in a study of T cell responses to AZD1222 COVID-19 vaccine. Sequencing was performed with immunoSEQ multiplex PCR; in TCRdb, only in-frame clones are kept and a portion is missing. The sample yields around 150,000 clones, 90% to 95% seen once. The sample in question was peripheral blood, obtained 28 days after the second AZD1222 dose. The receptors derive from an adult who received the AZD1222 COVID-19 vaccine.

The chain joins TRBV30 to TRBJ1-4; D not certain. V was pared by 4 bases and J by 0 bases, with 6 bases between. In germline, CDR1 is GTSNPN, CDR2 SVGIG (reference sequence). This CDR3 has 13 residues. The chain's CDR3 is CAWNRATNEKLFF. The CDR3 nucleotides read TGTGCCTGGAATCGAGCAACTAATGAAAAACTGTTTTTT.

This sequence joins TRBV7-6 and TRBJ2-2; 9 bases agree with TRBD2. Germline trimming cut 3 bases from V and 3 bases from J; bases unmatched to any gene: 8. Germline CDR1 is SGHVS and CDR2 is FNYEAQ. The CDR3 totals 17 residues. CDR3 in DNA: TGTGCCAGCAGCTTTAGCGGAGCGGGGGGTCACACCGGGGAGCTGTTTTTT. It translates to CASSFSGAGGHTGELFF.

CDR3 protein: CASRAGYGYTF. CDR3 DNA sequence: TGTGCCAGCAGAGCCGGGTATGGCTACACCTTC. The chain has TRBV6-5 and TRBJ1-2; D gene unclear. The CDR3 extends over 11 amino acids. V lost 6 bases and J 5 bases, leaving 7 bases between the germline ends. Per the germline V gene, CDR1 is MNHEY and CDR2 is SVGAGI.

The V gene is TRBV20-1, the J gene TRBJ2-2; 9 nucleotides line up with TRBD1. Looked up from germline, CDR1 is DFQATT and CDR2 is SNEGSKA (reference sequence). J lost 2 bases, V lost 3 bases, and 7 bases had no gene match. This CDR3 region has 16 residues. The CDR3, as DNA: TGCAGTGCTAGTGAACCGGGACAGGGAAACACCGGGGAGCTGTTTTTT. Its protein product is CSASEPGQGNTGELFF.

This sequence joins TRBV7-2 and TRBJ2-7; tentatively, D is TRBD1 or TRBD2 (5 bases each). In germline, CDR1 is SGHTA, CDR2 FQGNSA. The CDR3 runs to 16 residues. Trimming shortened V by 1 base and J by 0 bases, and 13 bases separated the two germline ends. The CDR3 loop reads CASSLVSGPYSYEQYF. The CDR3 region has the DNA TGTGCCAGCAGCTTAGTATCGGGGCCCTACTCCTACGAGCAGTACTTC.

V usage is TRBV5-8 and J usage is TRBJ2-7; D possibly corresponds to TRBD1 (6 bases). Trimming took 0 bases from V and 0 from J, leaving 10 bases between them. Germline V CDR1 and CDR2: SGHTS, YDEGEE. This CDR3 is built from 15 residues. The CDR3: CASSLGRTASYEQYF. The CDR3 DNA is TGTGCCAGCAGCTTGGGAAGGACAGCCTCCTACGAGCAGTACTTC.

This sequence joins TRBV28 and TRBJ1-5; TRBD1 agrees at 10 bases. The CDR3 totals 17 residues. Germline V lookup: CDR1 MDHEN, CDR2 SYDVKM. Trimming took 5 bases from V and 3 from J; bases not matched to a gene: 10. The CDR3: CASSPPGTGANNQPQHF. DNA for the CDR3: TGTGCCAGCAGTCCCCCCGGGACAGGGGCCAACAATCAGCCCCAGCATTTT. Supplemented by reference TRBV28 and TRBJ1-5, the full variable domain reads DVKVTQSSRYLVKRTGEKVFLECVQDMDHENMFWYRQDPGLGLRLIYFSYDVKMKEKGDIPEGYSVSREKKERFSLILESASTNQTSMYLCASSPPGTGANNQPQHFGDGTRLSIL.

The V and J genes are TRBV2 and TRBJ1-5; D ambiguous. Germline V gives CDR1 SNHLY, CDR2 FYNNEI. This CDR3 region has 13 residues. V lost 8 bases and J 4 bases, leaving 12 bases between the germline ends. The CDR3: CASADMKNQPQHF. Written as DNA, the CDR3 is TGTGCCAGCGCCGACATGAAGAATCAGCCCCAGCATTTT.

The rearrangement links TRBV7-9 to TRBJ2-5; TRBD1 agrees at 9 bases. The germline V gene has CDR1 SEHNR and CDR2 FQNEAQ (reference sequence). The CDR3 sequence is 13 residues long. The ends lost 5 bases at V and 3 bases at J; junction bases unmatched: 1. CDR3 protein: CASSRDREETQYF. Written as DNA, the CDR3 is TGTGCCAGCAGCAGGGACAGGGAAGAGACCCAGTACTTC.

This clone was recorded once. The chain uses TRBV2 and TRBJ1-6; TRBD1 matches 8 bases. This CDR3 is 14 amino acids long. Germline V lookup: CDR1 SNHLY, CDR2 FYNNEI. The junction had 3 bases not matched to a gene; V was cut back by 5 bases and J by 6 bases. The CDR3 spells CASSIQGGNSPLHF. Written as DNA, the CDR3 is TGTGCCAGCAGTATACAGGGGGGTAATTCACCCCTCCACTTT.

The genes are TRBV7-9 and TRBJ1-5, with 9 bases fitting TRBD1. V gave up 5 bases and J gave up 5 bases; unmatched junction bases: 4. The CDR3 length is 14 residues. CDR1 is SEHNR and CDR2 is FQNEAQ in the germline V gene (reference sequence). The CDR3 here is CASSGTGGDQPQHF. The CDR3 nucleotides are TGTGCCAGCAGCGGAACAGGGGGCGATCAGCCCCAGCATTTT.

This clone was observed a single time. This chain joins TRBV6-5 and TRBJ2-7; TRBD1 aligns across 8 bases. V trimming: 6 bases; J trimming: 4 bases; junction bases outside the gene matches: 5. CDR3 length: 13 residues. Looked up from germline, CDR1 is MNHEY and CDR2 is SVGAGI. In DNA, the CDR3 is TGTGCCAGCAGGATGACAGGGGAATACGAGCAGTACTTC. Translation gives CASRMTGEYEQYF.